These T cell receptor beta chains were read from a single sample in a study of T cell responses to AZD1222 COVID-19 vaccine. The protocol was immunoSEQ multiplex PCR, while the TCRdb copy is restricted to in-frame clones and leaves out a portion. Among tens of thousands of clones listed, more than 80% were seen once. This specimen consisted of peripheral blood, obtained on day 0 of AZD1222 vaccination. The receptors originated from an adult in good health. Each CDR3 is given with its conserved first and last residue. A D gene is named only where the DNA matches it firmly. Size is stated for part of the rows, as once, few or many counts, or as a class when the clone is expanded.

v_gene: TRBV4-1; j_gene: TRBJ1-4; abundance: few; d_gene: NA; CDR3nt: TGCGCCAGCAGCCCCTGGGGAGCAACTAATGAAAAACTGTTTTTT; CDR3aa: CASSPWGATNEKLFF
v_gene: TRBV2; j_gene: TRBJ1-2; abundance: NA; d_gene: NA; CDR3nt: TGTGCCAGCAATCCCCTGGGGTATGGCTACACCTTC; CDR3aa: CASNPLGYGYTF
v_gene: TRBV12-3/TRBV12-4; j_gene: TRBJ1-6; abundance: NA; d_gene: TRBD1; CDR3nt: TGTGCCAGCAGTTCCGACAGGGAATCACCCCTCCACTTT; CDR3aa: CASSSDRESPLHF
v_gene: TRBV6-5; j_gene: TRBJ1-6; abundance: NA; d_gene: TRBD1; CDR3nt: TGTGCCAGCAGTTACTCGCTCGCAGGGGGCAGTTCACCCCTCCACTTT; CDR3aa: CASSYSLAGGSSPLHF
v_gene: TRBV2; j_gene: TRBJ2-1; abundance: NA; d_gene: TRBD2; CDR3nt: TGTGCCAGCAGTTTAGCGGGGGGGCTGTTCTTC; CDR3aa: CASSLAGGLFF
v_gene: TRBV3-1/TRBV3-2; j_gene: TRBJ1-2; abundance: NA; d_gene: NA; CDR3nt: TGTGCCAGCAGCCCCGGTCGAACCTACACCTTC; CDR3aa: CASSPGRTYTF
v_gene: TRBV6-4; j_gene: TRBJ1-2; abundance: once; d_gene: TRBD1; CDR3nt: TGTGCCAGCAGTGTGCCGGGACAGGGCATCTATGGCTACACCTTC; CDR3aa: CASSVPGQGIYGYTF
v_gene: TRBV19; j_gene: TRBJ1-1; abundance: NA; d_gene: NA; CDR3nt: TGTGCCAGTAGTACCATCGGGACTTCTGAAGCTTTCTTT; CDR3aa: CASSTIGTSEAFF
v_gene: TRBV5-1; j_gene: TRBJ2-1; abundance: NA; d_gene: NA; CDR3nt: TGCGCCAGCAGCGAGCTGACTAGGAGTGGTGAGCAGTTCTTC; CDR3aa: CASSELTRSGEQFF
v_gene: TRBV19; j_gene: TRBJ2-4; abundance: NA; d_gene: NA; CDR3nt: TGTGCCAGTAGTATAGAGGAGGGTATTCAGTACTTC; CDR3aa: CASSIEEGIQYF
v_gene: TRBV10-2; j_gene: TRBJ2-1; abundance: few; d_gene: TRBD2; CDR3nt: TGCGCCAGCACCACCGGACTAGCTGAGTCCTACAATGAGCAGTTCTTC; CDR3aa: CASTTGLAESYNEQFF
v_gene: TRBV5-5; j_gene: TRBJ1-1; abundance: NA; d_gene: NA; CDR3nt: TGTGCCAGCAGCTTGGAGGCAGGGCAGCCTGAAGCTTTCTTT; CDR3aa: CASSLEAGQPEAFF
v_gene: TRBV5-1; j_gene: TRBJ1-4; abundance: NA; d_gene: NA; CDR3nt: TGCGCCAGCAGCTTATCGGGGGTAACTAATGAAAAACTGTTTTTT; CDR3aa: CASSLSGVTNEKLFF
v_gene: TRBV28; j_gene: TRBJ1-5; abundance: NA; d_gene: NA; CDR3nt: TGTGCCAGCAGTTCCCACCGACAGGTCCTTAGGGCCCAGCATTTT; CDR3aa: CASSSHRQVLRAQHF
v_gene: TRBV7-2; j_gene: TRBJ2-1; abundance: few; d_gene: TRBD1; CDR3nt: TGTGCCAGCAGCTTAGGAGGGGGCGGTTACAATGAGCAGTTCTTC; CDR3aa: CASSLGGGGYNEQFF
v_gene: TRBV5-1; j_gene: TRBJ1-4; abundance: once; d_gene: NA; CDR3nt: TGCGCCAGCAGCTTGGCGGGGGGACGTAATGAAAAACTGTTTTTT; CDR3aa: CASSLAGGRNEKLFF
v_gene: TRBV19; j_gene: TRBJ1-5; abundance: NA; d_gene: NA; CDR3nt: TGTGCCAGTAGTATAGACCCGAATCGGGAGGTCTGGAGGAATCAGCCCCAGCATTTT; CDR3aa: CASSIDPNREVWRNQPQHF
v_gene: TRBV2; j_gene: TRBJ1-2; abundance: NA; d_gene: TRBD1; CDR3nt: TGTGCCAGCAGGGGACAGGGACTCGACTATGGCTACACCTTC; CDR3aa: CASRGQGLDYGYTF
v_gene: TRBV30; j_gene: TRBJ1-3; abundance: NA; d_gene: TRBD1; CDR3nt: TGTGCCTGCCTAGGGGACAGCTCTGGAAACACCATATATTTT; CDR3aa: CACLGDSSGNTIYF
v_gene: TRBV27; j_gene: TRBJ2-7; abundance: NA; d_gene: NA; CDR3nt: TGTGCCAGCAGTTCCTATGGGACGGAATCCTACGAGCAGTACTTC; CDR3aa: CASSSYGTESYEQYF
v_gene: TRBV6-5; j_gene: TRBJ1-6; abundance: NA; d_gene: NA; CDR3nt: TGTGCCAGCACCGGACGCTCCTATAATTCACCCCTCCACTTT; CDR3aa: CASTGRSYNSPLHF
v_gene: TRBV2; j_gene: TRBJ2-5; abundance: NA; d_gene: NA; CDR3nt: TGTGCCAGCAGTGTCCAAGAGACCCAGTACTTC; CDR3aa: CASSVQETQYF
v_gene: TRBV9; j_gene: TRBJ2-7; abundance: NA; d_gene: NA; CDR3nt: TGTGCCAGCAGCCCAGCCAATACAGAAGTCGGGCAGTACTTC; CDR3aa: CASSPANTEVGQYF
v_gene: TRBV18; j_gene: TRBJ2-4; abundance: NA; d_gene: TRBD2; CDR3nt: TGTGCCAGCTCACCGGGACTAGGGACCTCGGGCATTCAGTACTTC; CDR3aa: CASSPGLGTSGIQYF
v_gene: TRBV19; j_gene: TRBJ1-5; abundance: NA; d_gene: NA; CDR3nt: TGTGCCAGTGCTTTGGGGGCGAGCAATCAGCCCCAGCATTTT; CDR3aa: CASALGASNQPQHF
v_gene: TRBV6-6; j_gene: TRBJ2-7; abundance: NA; d_gene: TRBD1; CDR3nt: TGTGCCAGCAGTCTGACAGGGGTTGACGAGCAGTACTTC; CDR3aa: CASSLTGVDEQYF
v_gene: TRBV2; j_gene: TRBJ2-1; abundance: NA; d_gene: NA; CDR3nt: TGTGCCAGCCCCGCGGGACGCCGGTCCTACAATGAGCAGTTCTTC; CDR3aa: CASPAGRRSYNEQFF
v_gene: TRBV4-1; j_gene: TRBJ2-1; abundance: NA; d_gene: TRBD2; CDR3nt: TGCGCCAGCAGCCAAGTGAGGGCTAGCGGGACATACAATGAGCAGTTCTTC; CDR3aa: CASSQVRASGTYNEQFF
v_gene: TRBV7-4; j_gene: TRBJ1-3; abundance: NA; d_gene: NA; CDR3nt: TGTGCCAGCAGCGGACCGACAGGAGGGGCTGGAAACACCATATATTTT; CDR3aa: CASSGPTGGAGNTIYF
v_gene: TRBV15; j_gene: TRBJ1-5; abundance: NA; d_gene: NA; CDR3nt: TGTGCCACCAGCGGGGGGTCGGGGGGAGGCAATCAGCCCCAGCATTTT; CDR3aa: CATSGGSGGGNQPQHF
v_gene: TRBV7-2; j_gene: TRBJ2-2; abundance: once; d_gene: TRBD1; CDR3nt: TGTGCATCACAGGGGGTGAGGTCAACCGGGGAGCTGTTTTTT; CDR3aa: CASQGVRSTGELFF
v_gene: TRBV3-1/TRBV3-2; j_gene: TRBJ1-4; abundance: NA; d_gene: NA; CDR3nt: TGTGCCAGCAGCTCGGGGACACCTAGAGATGAAAAACTGTTTTTT; CDR3aa: CASSSGTPRDEKLFF
v_gene: TRBV6-5; j_gene: TRBJ1-3; abundance: NA; d_gene: NA; CDR3nt: TGTGCCAGCACCACCGACAGGAACTCTGGAAACACCATATATTTT; CDR3aa: CASTTDRNSGNTIYF
v_gene: TRBV28; j_gene: TRBJ2-3; abundance: NA; d_gene: TRBD2; CDR3nt: TGTGCCAGCAGTTTACCGGGGGGAGGGCAGGATACGCAGTATTTT; CDR3aa: CASSLPGGGQDTQYF
v_gene: TRBV5-4; j_gene: TRBJ1-3; abundance: NA; d_gene: NA; CDR3nt: TGTGCCAGCAGCTTGAGCACCTCCTCTGGAAACACCATATATTTT; CDR3aa: CASSLSTSSGNTIYF
v_gene: TRBV7-2; j_gene: TRBJ2-2; abundance: once; d_gene: NA; CDR3nt: TGTGCCAGCAGCTTATTTGGCGGGTACACCGGGGAGCTGTTTTTT; CDR3aa: CASSLFGGYTGELFF